What follows are 28 T cell receptor beta chains derived from one specimen sequenced in a study of T-cell reconstitution after alpha-beta-depleted transplantation in children. The authors prepared the TCRbeta library with unique molecular identifiers. TCRdb reanalysed the PCR reads using MiXCR and keeps one entry per CDR3 protein. The sample records 480,000 or so distinct CDR3 sequences, 10% to 13% being singletons. Sample: PBMCs, taken before TCRalphabeta/CD19-depleted stem cell transplant. These TCRs come from a child younger than 10 with inherited bone marrow failure, due to receive a stem cell transplant.

The sample holds many counts of this clonotype. The V and J genes are TRBV4-1 and TRBJ2-7; 9 bases line up with TRBD2. Germline trimming cut 1 base from V and 3 bases from J; bases unmatched to any gene: 4. Germline values: CDR1 MGHRA, CDR2 YSYEKL. The CDR3 loop spans 15 amino acids. CDR3 DNA sequence: TGCGCCAGCAGCCAAGGGACTAGCGATTACTACGAGCAGTACTTC. The encoded protein is CASSQGTSDYYEQYF.

This clonotype was detected ten times or more. The gene calls are TRBV4-3 and TRBJ2-1; 9 bases match TRBD2. This CDR3 is 16 amino acids long. J lost 2 bases, V lost 4 bases, and 6 bases had no gene match. Germline loops: CDR1 LGHNA, CDR2 YSLEER. The CDR3 protein is CASSLQREAPYNEQFF. The CDR3 region has the DNA TGCGCCAGCAGCCTCCAGCGGGAGGCGCCCTACAATGAGCAGTTCTTC.

This CDR3 is CASSLHRGLENEQFF. CDR3 DNA sequence: TGTGCCAGCAGTTTGCACAGGGGGCTGGAAAATGAGCAGTTCTTC. The chain is built from TRBV12-3 or TRBV12-4 and TRBJ2-1, with 9 positions matching TRBD1. The CDR3 is made up of 15 amino acids. With V trimmed by 3 bases and J by 7 bases, 7 bases remained unmatched.

This clonotype has a count of ten or more. This chain uses TRBV20-1 with TRBJ2-7, with D maybe TRBD2 (6 bases). Per germline, CDR1 DFQATT and CDR2 SNEGSKA (reference sequence). V lost 6 bases and J lost 7, with 19 bases in between. CDR3 length: 13 residues. CDR3 DNA sequence: TGCAGTGCCTCGGGGGAGGCCTACGAGGAGCAGTACTTC. Translated, it gives CSASGEAYEEQYF.

Concerning this clonotype itself: A read error is possible here, since a much larger clone lies one base away. V is TRBV28 and J is TRBJ2-5; D is unclear. From germline, CDR1 is MDHEN and CDR2 SYDVKM. There are 16 residues in the CDR3. This CDR3 is CASSFQVMGLGETRYF. CDR3 nucleotide sequence: TGTGCCAGCAGTTTCCAGGTGATGGGTCTAGGAGAGACCCGGTACTTC.

This clonotype came up many times. The gene calls are TRBV6-1 and TRBJ1-2; possible D gene TRBD1, 5 bases. CDR3 length: 14 residues. V dropped 2 bases and J dropped 2 bases, with 9 bases sitting between them. Per the germline V gene, CDR1 is MNHNS and CDR2 is SASEGT. As DNA, the CDR3 is TGTGCCAGCAGTGAAATGGGGCCGAACTATGGCTACACCTTC. Protein product: CASSEMGPNYGYTF.

This clonotype was counted at least ten times. This chain uses TRBV20-1 with TRBJ2-1; possible D gene TRBD2, 6 bases. The germline CDR1 and CDR2 sequences are DFQATT and SNEGSKA (reference sequence). This CDR3 is built from 14 residues. V was cut by 0 bases and J by 7 bases, with 13 bases left in between. This CDR3 reads CSARDIGGGNEQFF. The CDR3 nucleotides read TGCAGTGCTAGAGATATCGGAGGAGGGAATGAGCAGTTCTTC.

This clonotype was counted at least ten times. The chain recombines TRBV3-1 with TRBJ2-1; 8 nucleotides align to TRBD2. This CDR3 contains 17 residues. In germline, CDR1 is LGHDT, CDR2 YNNKEL (reference sequence). V lost 4 bases and J lost 7; bases outside the gene matches: 15. CDR3 loop: CASSPEGRAGVSNEQFF. CDR3 nucleotides: TGTGCCAGCAGCCCGGAGGGAAGAGCGGGAGTCTCAAATGAGCAGTTCTTC.

This clonotype was detected many times. J is TRBJ2-7 and V is TRBV6-2 or TRBV6-3; no clear D gene. V lost 2 bases, J lost 7 bases, and 6 bases lay in between. This CDR3 contains 11 residues. CDR1 is MNHEY and CDR2 is SVGEGT in the germline V gene. CDR3 protein: CASSYRQEQYF. DNA for the CDR3: TGTGCCAGCAGTTACCGCCAGGAGCAGTACTTC.

Points on this clonotype: Given the absence of the conserved phenylalanine or tryptophan at the CDR3 end, a read error is likely. It is unclear where the CDR3 begins or ends on the DNA, so no DNA is shown, and the CDR3 is as TCRdb lists it. This chain connects TRBV30 to TRBJ2-3; TRBD2 is taken as the D call from the table, unchecked against the DNA. Germline loops: CDR1 GTSNPN, CDR2 SVGIG (reference sequence). The CDR3 spans 10 residues, counting both ends. The CDR3 loop reads CAWSVPTSSC.

This clonotype was recorded a few times. CDR3 DNA sequence: TGTGCCAGCTCACCACCGCTAGCGGCCAACTCCTACGAGCAGTACTTC. Protein sequence: CASSPPLAANSYEQYF. The rearrangement links TRBV18 to TRBJ2-7; 7 positions agree with TRBD2. The V and J ends lost 0 bases and 0 bases, in that order; junction bases with no gene match: 5. The germline V gene has CDR1 KGHSH and CDR2 LQKENI. This CDR3 contains 16 residues.

Concerning this clonotype: A much larger clone differs from this one at a single base, so this may be a read error. The chain carries TRBV5-6 and TRBJ2-2; D might be TRBD1 (5 bases). Germline lookup yields CDR1 SGHDT and CDR2 YYEEEE. Between the trimmed V and J ends, which lost 5 bases and 6 bases, there was a span of 11 bases. There are 13 residues in the CDR3. The CDR3 coding sequence is TGTGCCAGCAGGCCCAGGGAAGCCGGGGAGCTGTTTTTT. Residues: CASRPREAGELFF.

In its sample, this clonotype was seen many times. The chain links TRBV27 to TRBJ2-1, with 8 nucleotides matching TRBD2. Germline trimming cut 7 bases from V and 1 base from J; bases unmatched to any gene: 9. CDR3 length: 16 amino acids. The V gene's germline CDR1 is MNHEY and CDR2 SMNVEV (reference sequence). The CDR3 DNA reads TGTGCCAGCACCCATAGGCTAGCGGGTTCCTACAATGAGCAGTTCTTC. It encodes CASTHRLAGSYNEQFF.

This clonotype was seen repeatedly, ten times or more. The chain joins TRBV7-9 to TRBJ2-3; D may be TRBD2 (6 bases). Trimming removed 10 bases from V and 0 bases from J, with 11 bases in between. The CDR3 runs to 13 residues. The germline CDR1 and CDR2 sequences are SEHNR and FQNEAQ (reference sequence). The CDR3 sequence: CATWRASTDTQYF. In nucleotides, the CDR3 is TGTGCCACGTGGAGGGCTAGCACAGATACGCAGTATTTT.

Concerning this clonotype itself: A single base separates this from a much larger clone, so it may be a read error. The gene calls are TRBV29-1 and TRBJ2-1, with 10 bases lining up with TRBD2. This CDR3 has 15 amino acids. CDR1 SQVTM and CDR2 ANQGSEA come from the germline V gene. CDR3 residues: CSVPQREGSYNQQFF. The CDR3 DNA sequence: TGCAGCGTTCCCCAGCGGGAGGGCTCCTACAATCAGCAGTTCTTC.

This clonotype was seen at least ten times. The chain combines TRBV5-1 with TRBJ2-3, with TRBD2 as a possible D gene (5 bases). CDR1 and CDR2 from the germline V gene are SGHRS and YFSETQ. Trimming removed 4 bases from V and 3 bases from J, with 9 bases in between. The CDR3 is 13 amino acids. The DNA for the CDR3 is TGCGCCAGCAGCCCGCGGGCGACAGATACGCAGTATTTT. Residues: CASSPRATDTQYF.

There are a few counts of this clonotype. V is TRBV27 and J is TRBJ2-1; TRBD1 might be the D (5 bases). Germline values: CDR1 MNHEY, CDR2 SMNVEV (reference sequence). Trimming left V 6 bases short and J 0 bases short, with 15 bases between. The CDR3 consists of 16 residues. CDR3 sequence reads: CASSPKDISSYNEQFF. The CDR3 bases are TGTGCCAGCAGCCCGAAGGACATAAGCTCCTACAATGAGCAGTTCTTC.

Ten or more counts support this clonotype. The chain couples TRBV12-5 to TRBJ1-2, with TRBD1 as a possible D gene (5 bases). The germline V gene has CDR1 LGHNT and CDR2 FRNRAP. The CDR3 covers 17 residues. The ends were cut back, 1 base at V and 4 bases at J, with 19 bases in the middle. CDR3 protein: CASGLAYSMGRSYGYTF. As DNA, the CDR3 is TGTGCTAGTGGTTTGGCTTATTCGATGGGGCGTTCCTATGGCTACACCTTC.

A few counts support this clonotype. The rearrangement joins TRBV27 to TRBJ2-2; the D gene is possibly TRBD2 (6 bases). The ends were cut back, 6 bases at V and 4 bases at J, with 12 bases in the middle. The length of the CDR3 is 14 residues. CDR1 is MNHEY, CDR2 SMNVEV, per germline (reference sequence). In DNA form, the CDR3 reads TGTGCCAGCAGCGGAGGGATGGCCACCGGGGAGCTGTTTTTT. Translating gives CASSGGMATGELFF.

This clonotype was seen many times. The gene calls are TRBV7-9 and TRBJ2-3, with 10 bases lining up with TRBD2. With 5 bases clipped from V and 2 bases from J, the junction kept 7 bases outside the gene matches. The germline CDR1 and CDR2 sequences are SEHNR and FQNEAQ (reference sequence). The CDR3 runs to 16 residues. This CDR3 is CASSLVAGGHTDTQYF. Written as DNA, the CDR3 is TGTGCCAGCAGCCTCGTAGCGGGAGGCCACACAGATACGCAGTATTTT.

The chain joins TRBV19 to TRBJ1-1; TRBD1 aligns across 7 bases. This CDR3 has 14 residues. The germline V gene has CDR1 LNHDA and CDR2 SQIVND (reference sequence). Germline trimming cut 7 bases from V and 0 bases from J; bases unmatched to any gene: 5. The CDR3 protein is CASTRTGVNTEAFF. The CDR3 nucleotides are TGTGCCAGTACTAGGACAGGCGTGAACACTGAAGCTTTCTTT.

In its sample, this clonotype was seen once. A much larger clone is a single base away; this may be a read error. The CDR3 region is CASSSGGCLHAQYF. Written as DNA, the CDR3 is TGTGCCAGCAGTTCGGGCGGGTGCCTCCACGCGCAGTACTTC. This chain connects TRBV12-3 or TRBV12-4 to TRBJ2-7, with D possibly being TRBD2 (5 bases). The CDR3 runs to 14 residues. V was clipped by 4 bases and J by 9 bases, with 19 bases between them.

This sequence joins TRBV5-4 and TRBJ2-3, with 11 bases identical to TRBD2. The CDR3 runs to 16 residues. The germline gives CDR1 SGHNT, CDR2 YYREEE (reference sequence). J gave up 4 bases and V 2 bases, and 6 bases lay outside the gene matches. The CDR3 DNA reads as TGTGCCAGCAGCTTCCCACTAGCGGGAGAGGCAGATACGCAGTATTTT. This codes for CASSFPLAGEADTQYF.

On this clonotype: One junction end does not reproduce the germline sequence, and a read error may be involved. This rearrangement joins TRBV14 to TRBJ1-1, with D uncertain. The germline CDR1 and CDR2 sequences are SGHDN and FVKESK. This CDR3 is built from 13 residues. CDR3 in amino acids: CASSSGVGDEAFF. The DNA for the CDR3 is TGCGCCAGCAGTTCCGGGGTTGGCGATGAAGCTTTCTTT. Variable domain in full (rest from reference TRBV14 and TRBJ1-1): EAGVTQFPSHSVIEKGQTVTLRCDPISGHDNLYWYRRVMGKEIKFLLHFVKESKQDESGMPNNRFLAERTGGTYSTLKVQPAELEDSGVYFCASSSGVGDEAFFGQGTRLTVV.

Ten or more counts support this clonotype. The rearrangement joins TRBV7-9 to TRBJ2-3; 11 nucleotides line up with TRBD2. Per germline, CDR1 SEHNR and CDR2 FQNEAQ (reference sequence). Losses at the gene ends were 2 bases for V and 2 bases for J; bases not matched to a gene: 6. The CDR3 contains 17 residues. The chain's CDR3 is CASSLITSGSITDTQYF. In nucleotides, the CDR3 is TGTGCCAGCAGCTTAATAACTAGCGGGAGTATCACAGATACGCAGTATTTT.

The chain has TRBV11-1 and TRBJ2-3; 10 bases align to TRBD2. The junction had 10 bases not matched to a gene; V was cut back by 5 bases and J by 2 bases. The CDR3 extends over 17 amino acids. Per germline, CDR1 SGHAT and CDR2 FQDESV (reference sequence). DNA of the CDR3: TGTGCCAGCAGCCCCCCCGGACTAGCGGACTACACAGATACGCAGTATTTT. Protein product: CASSPPGLADYTDTQYF. Together with reference TRBV11-1 and TRBJ2-3, the CDR3 gives the full variable domain: EAEVAQSPRYKITEKSQAVAFWCDPISGHATLYWYRQILGQGPELLVQFQDESVVDDSQLPKDRFSAERLKGVDSTLKIQPAELGDSAMYLCASSPPGLADYTDTQYFGPGTRLTVL.

Details on this clonotype: A much larger clonotype is one base distant, so this may be a read error. The genes are TRBV29-1 and TRBJ1-4, with D perhaps TRBD1 (5 bases). The CDR3 loop spans 15 amino acids. Trimming shortened V by 0 bases and J by 4 bases, and 12 bases separated the two germline ends. CDR1 is SQVTM and CDR2 is ANQGSEA in the germline V gene. CDR3 coding DNA: TGCAGCGTTGAAGATTGGGAGGGGAATAATGAAAAACTGTTTTTT. Translation gives CSVEDWEGNNEKLFF.

This clonotype was observed at least ten times. The chain combines TRBV6-5 with TRBJ2-7; 7 bases line up with TRBD1. J gave up 3 bases and V 1 base, and 3 bases lay outside the gene matches. CDR3 length: 14 residues. Germline loops: CDR1 MNHEY, CDR2 SVGAGI. The CDR3 sequence is CASSYYRDSYEQYF. CDR3 sequence (DNA): TGTGCCAGCAGTTACTACCGGGACAGCTACGAGCAGTACTTC.